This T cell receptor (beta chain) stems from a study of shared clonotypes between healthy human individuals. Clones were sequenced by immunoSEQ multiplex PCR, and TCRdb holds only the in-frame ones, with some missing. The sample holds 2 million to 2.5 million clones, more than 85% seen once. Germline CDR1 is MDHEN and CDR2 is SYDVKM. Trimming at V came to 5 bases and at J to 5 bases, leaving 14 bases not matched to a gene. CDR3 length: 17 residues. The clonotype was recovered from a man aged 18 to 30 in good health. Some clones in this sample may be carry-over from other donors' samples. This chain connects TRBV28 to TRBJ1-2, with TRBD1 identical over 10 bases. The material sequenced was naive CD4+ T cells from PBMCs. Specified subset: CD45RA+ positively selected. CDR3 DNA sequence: TGTGCCAGCAGTAGGAAAACGGGACAGGGGAGCGCATATGGCTACACCTTC. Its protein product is CASSRKTGQGSAYGYTF.